These T cell receptor beta chains were read from a single sample in a study of blood T cell repertoires in COVID-19. The assay was immunoSEQ multiplex PCR, and TCRdb's table has in-frame clones only and misses some. The table shows about 100,000 clones, with 65% to 90% occurring only once. The sequenced material came from PBMCs or T cells enriched from blood (not recorded which). All receptors derive from a woman between 45 and 65 years old who had recovered from COVID-19. Both conserved end residues are part of each CDR3. Each record gives: V gene, D gene, CDR3 length, J gene, clone size, CDR3 DNA, CDR3 protein. A D gene is named only where the DNA matches it firmly. Rows may omit the clone size; those that give it use once, few, many or a size class.

TRBV7-8	-	13	TRBJ1-6	-	TGTGCCAGCAGCAGAGGGGGGCGCTCACCCCTCCACTTT	CASSRGGRSPLHF
TRBV9	-	15	TRBJ2-6	-	TGTGCCAGCAGCCCTGAGAATTATGGGGCCAACGTCCTGACTTTC	CASSPENYGANVLTF
TRBV21-1	-	14	TRBJ2-7	-	TGTGCCAGCAGCAAAGCCAGGGAGGTCCACGAGCAGTACTTC	CASSKAREVHEQYF
TRBV19	TRBD1	11	TRBJ2-5	-	TGTGCCAGTGCACAGGGGGAGACCCAGTACTTC	CASAQGETQYF
TRBV12-3/TRBV12-4	-	13	TRBJ1-2	-	TGTGCCAGCAGTTTCAGCGGCAGCGGGGGCTACACCTTC	CASSFSGSGGYTF
TRBV7-2	-	14	TRBJ2-7	-	TGTGCCAGCAGCCCCCGACTGATTTCCTACGAGCAGTACTTC	CASSPRLISYEQYF
TRBV28	TRBD2	15	TRBJ2-3	-	TGTGCCAGCAGCCCTTACGGGAGGGTCGCAGATACGCAGTATTTT	CASSPYGRVADTQYF
TRBV6-5	TRBD1	14	TRBJ2-5	-	TGTGCCAGCAGTTACTCGGACAGGGAAGAGACCCAGTACTTC	CASSYSDREETQYF
TRBV12-5	-	13	TRBJ2-2	-	TGTGCTAGTGGTTTGGTCCTCACCGGGGAGCTGTTTTTT	CASGLVLTGELFF
TRBV28	TRBD1	15	TRBJ1-3	once	TGTGCCAGCAGTCCAGGGGGCCTCTCTGGAAACACCATATATTTT	CASSPGGLSGNTIYF
TRBV9	-	18	TRBJ2-2	-	TGTGCCAGCAGCGTAGCCCCCGCGGGGGCTATAGTCACCGGGGAGCTGTTTTTT	CASSVAPAGAIVTGELFF
TRBV7-6	TRBD1	13	TRBJ1-1	-	TGTGCCAGCAGCTTGGACAGGGACACTGAAGCTTTCTTT	CASSLDRDTEAFF
TRBV28	TRBD2	15	TRBJ2-7	-	TGTGCCACCCGAAATGGGGGAGGGAACTCCTACGAGCAGTACTTC	CATRNGGGNSYEQYF
TRBV7-9	TRBD2	17	TRBJ2-3	once	TGTGCCAGCAGCCGGACTAGCGGGGGATTTAGCACAGATACGCAGTATTTT	CASSRTSGGFSTDTQYF
TRBV9	-	14	TRBJ2-2	-	TGTGCCAGCAGCGGATCAGGGGAAACCGGGGAGCTGTTTTTT	CASSGSGETGELFF
TRBV5-8	-	15	TRBJ1-5	-	TGTGCCAGCAGCTTGGCAGGGGTGAGCAATCAGCCCCAGCATTTT	CASSLAGVSNQPQHF
TRBV3-1/TRBV3-2	-	14	TRBJ1-1	-	TGTGCCAGCAGCCCCGGAGGGGATCTCACTGAAGCTTTCTTT	CASSPGGDLTEAFF
TRBV28	TRBD1	16	TRBJ2-1	-	TGTGCCAGCAGTGGGACAGATCGAGGGTCCTACAATGAGCAGTTCTTC	CASSGTDRGSYNEQFF
TRBV7-7	TRBD2	16	TRBJ2-7	-	TGTGCCAGCAGCCCTAGCCCGGGAGGTCTGGTGTGCGAGCAGTACTTC	CASSPSPGGLVCEQYF
TRBV5-4	-	15	TRBJ1-2	once	TGTGCCAGCAGCCCCTGGACAGTATCTAACTATGGCTACACCTTC	CASSPWTVSNYGYTF
TRBV5-1	TRBD1	14	TRBJ2-7	-	TGCGCCAGCAGCACAGGACAGGGAAGGCACGAGCAGTACTTC	CASSTGQGRHEQYF
TRBV24-1	TRBD1	14	TRBJ2-3	-	TGTGCCACCAGTGATCCGACAGGGGCAGATACGCAGTATTTT	CATSDPTGADTQYF
TRBV5-1	-	17	TRBJ1-3	few	TGCGCCAGCAGCTTGGATTACGGGGGGGCTGCCGGAAACACCATATATTTT	CASSLDYGGAAGNTIYF
TRBV2	TRBD2	20	TRBJ2-2	-	TGTGCCAGCAGTGGTGGACCGGGACTAGCGGGAGGGCGGGGCACCGGGGAGCTGTTTTTT	CASSGGPGLAGGRGTGELFF
TRBV4-1	-	15	TRBJ1-3	-	TGCGCCAGCAGCCCTGCTTTGAGCGGTGGAAACACCATATATTTT	CASSPALSGGNTIYF
TRBV7-8	-	13	TRBJ1-5	-	TGTGCCAGCAGCTTAGAGGAGGATCAGCCCCAGCATTTT	CASSLEEDQPQHF
TRBV13	-	15	TRBJ1-5	-	TGTGCCAGCAGCTTAGGGGGTACGAGGTCTCAGCCCCAGCATTTT	CASSLGGTRSQPQHF
TRBV4-1	-	16	TRBJ1-5	once	TGCGCCAGCAGCCAAGAACCCCGGACAGTTGGTCAGCCCCAGCATTTT	CASSQEPRTVGQPQHF
TRBV2	TRBD2	14	TRBJ2-7	-	TGTGCCAGCAGTGGACTAGCGGGAGGGTACGAGCAGTACTTC	CASSGLAGGYEQYF
TRBV7-2	TRBD2	16	TRBJ2-1	-	TGTGCCAGCAGCTCGACTAGCGGGGTTTGGGGCAATGAGCAGTTCTTC	CASSSTSGVWGNEQFF
TRBV19	-	17	TRBJ2-1	-	TGTGCCAGTAGTACGAAAGCCCAGGGGCCCCGCTACAATGAGCAGTTCTTC	CASSTKAQGPRYNEQFF
TRBV12-3/TRBV12-4	-	13	TRBJ2-5	-	TGTGCCAGCAGTTTGACAGAGAAAGAGACCCAGTACTTC	CASSLTEKETQYF
TRBV24-1	-	15	TRBJ1-1	-	TGTGCCACCAGTGTGCTAGGGGGGGTTCGCGGCGAAGCTTTCTTT	CATSVLGGVRGEAFF
TRBV18	-	17	TRBJ2-1	-	TGTGCCAGCTCACCACAGCTGCCGGGTGTTTCCTACAATGAGCAGTTCTTC	CASSPQLPGVSYNEQFF
TRBV30	-	13	TRBJ1-4	-	TGTGCCTGGACCCCCCTACGGAATGAAAAACTGTTTTTT	CAWTPLRNEKLFF
TRBV6-1	TRBD1	15	TRBJ1-6	-	TGTGCCAGCAGTGAAGGCCGGGACAGGGTGTCACCCCTCCACTTT	CASSEGRDRVSPLHF
TRBV4-1	-	14	TRBJ1-1	-	TGCGCCAGCAGCGTCCGAGGGGGATACACTGAAGCTTTCTTT	CASSVRGGYTEAFF
TRBV7-8	-	14	TRBJ1-1	-	TGTGCCAGCAGCTTCAGGGTTGGGTACACTGAAGCTTTCTTT	CASSFRVGYTEAFF
TRBV27	-	13	TRBJ2-2	-	TGTGCCAGCAGTTTGGGGGCCACCGGGGAGCTGTTTTTT	CASSLGATGELFF
TRBV30	-	12	TRBJ1-1	-	TGTGCCCTTAATCCAGAGAACACTGAAGCTTTCTTT	CALNPENTEAFF
TRBV24-1	-	12	TRBJ2-2	-	TGTGCCACCAGTGGGCGGGCGGCGGAGCTGTTTTTT	CATSGRAAELFF
TRBV6-5	-	13	TRBJ1-5	-	TGTGCCAGCAGTACAGAGCCGAATCAGCCCCAGCATTTT	CASSTEPNQPQHF
TRBV5-1	-	16	TRBJ2-2	-	TGCGCCAGCAGCTTGGCTCCTAGCAGAAACACCGGGGAGCTGTTTTTT	CASSLAPSRNTGELFF
TRBV27	TRBD1	15	TRBJ2-7	-	TGTGCCAGCAGTTTCCTGACAGGGGGCGGCTACGAGCAGTACTTC	CASSFLTGGGYEQYF
TRBV7-8	-	17	TRBJ2-2	-	TGTGCCAGCAGTTCCAGGCCGATTAACCCGAACACCGGGGAGCTGTTTTTT	CASSSRPINPNTGELFF
TRBV11-3	TRBD2	16	TRBJ2-3	-	TGTGCCAGCAGCCCTGCCGGCGGGAGTGGCGCAGATACGCAGTATTTT	CASSPAGGSGADTQYF
TRBV7-3	-	15	TRBJ1-1	-	TGTGCCAGCAGCTTAACGCAGGGACAAAGTTCTGAAGCTTTCTTT	CASSLTQGQSSEAFF
TRBV27	-	15	TRBJ2-5	-	TGTGCCAGCAAGCGGTTAGGGTTTTCCCAAGAGACCCAGTACTTC	CASKRLGFSQETQYF
TRBV7-9	-	12	TRBJ1-1	-	TGTGCCAGCAGCCCTAACCCTCGGGGGGCTTTCTTT	CASSPNPRGAFF
TRBV7-9	TRBD2	17	TRBJ2-2	once	TGTGCCAGCAGCTTTAATATTATAGCGGGCAACACCGGGGAGCTGTTTTTT	CASSFNIIAGNTGELFF
TRBV3-1/TRBV3-2	-	14	TRBJ1-2	-	TGTGCCAGCAGCCAGGGTCAGGGTTTAGGAGGCTACACCTTC	CASSQGQGLGGYTF
TRBV4-1	TRBD2	18	TRBJ2-2	few	TGCGCCAGCAGCCAAGAGCCCCTAGCGGGAGGGAACACCGGGGAGCTGTTTTTT	CASSQEPLAGGNTGELFF
TRBV5-1	TRBD1	15	TRBJ1-1	few	TGCGCCAGCAGCGGGGACAGGCGGGGACACACTGAAGCTTTCTTT	CASSGDRRGHTEAFF
TRBV13	-	15	TRBJ1-3	few	TGTGCCAGCAGCTTGGACTCGAGCTCTGGAAACACCATATATTTT	CASSLDSSSGNTIYF
TRBV7-6	TRBD2	16	TRBJ2-1	-	TGTGCCAGCAGCTTATCCACTAGCGGGGGATTTTGGGAGCAGTTCTTC	CASSLSTSGGFWEQFF
TRBV2	TRBD1	13	TRBJ1-1	-	TGTGCCAGCAGTGGACAGGGGGGAACTGAAGCTTTCTTT	CASSGQGGTEAFF
TRBV28	TRBD1	14	TRBJ1-2	-	TGTGCCAGCAGTAACGTAGACAGGGACTATGGCTACACCTTC	CASSNVDRDYGYTF
TRBV5-1	-	14	TRBJ2-3	-	TGCGCCAGCAGCGCCGGGACAAAGGCAGATACGCAGTATTTT	CASSAGTKADTQYF